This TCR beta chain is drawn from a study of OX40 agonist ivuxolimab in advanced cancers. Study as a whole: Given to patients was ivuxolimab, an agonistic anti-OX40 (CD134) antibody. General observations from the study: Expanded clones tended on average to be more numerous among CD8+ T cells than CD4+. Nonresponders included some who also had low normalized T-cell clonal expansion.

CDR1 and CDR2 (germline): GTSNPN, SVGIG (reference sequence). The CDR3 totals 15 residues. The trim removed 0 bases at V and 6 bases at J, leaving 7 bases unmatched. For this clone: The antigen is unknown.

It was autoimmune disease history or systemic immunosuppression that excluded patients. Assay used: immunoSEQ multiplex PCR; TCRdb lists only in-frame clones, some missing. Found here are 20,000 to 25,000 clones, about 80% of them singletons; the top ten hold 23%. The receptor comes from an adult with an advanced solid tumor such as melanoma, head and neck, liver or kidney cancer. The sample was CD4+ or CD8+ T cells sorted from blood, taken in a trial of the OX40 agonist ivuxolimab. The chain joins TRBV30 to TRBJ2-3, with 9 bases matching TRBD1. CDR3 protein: CAWSVRDREVDTQYF. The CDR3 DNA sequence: TGTGCCTGGAGTGTAAGGGACAGGGAGGTTGATACGCAGTATTTT.